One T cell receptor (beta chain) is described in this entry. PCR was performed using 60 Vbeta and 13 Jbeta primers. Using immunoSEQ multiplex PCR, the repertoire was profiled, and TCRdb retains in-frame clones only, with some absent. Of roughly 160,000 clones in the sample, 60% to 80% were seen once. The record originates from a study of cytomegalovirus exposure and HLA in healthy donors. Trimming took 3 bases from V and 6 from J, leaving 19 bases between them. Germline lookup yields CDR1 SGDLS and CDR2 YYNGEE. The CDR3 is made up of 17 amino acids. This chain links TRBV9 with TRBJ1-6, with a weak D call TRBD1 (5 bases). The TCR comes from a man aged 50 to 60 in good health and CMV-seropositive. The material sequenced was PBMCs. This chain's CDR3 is CASSGAQIVGRNSPLHF. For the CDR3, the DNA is TGTGCCAGCAGCGGCGCCCAGATCGTGGGGCGTAATTCACCCCTCCACTTT.